This TCR beta chain was found in a study of T cells in narcolepsy. Study results and limitations: Some memory CD4+ repertoires had no autoreactive clone sequences.

V lost 2 bases, J lost 7 bases, and 3 bases stayed unmatched. The CDR3 consists of 15 residues. Germline values: CDR1 SNHLY, CDR2 FYNNEI. In its sample, this clone was seen a few times. What it binds is unknown. Here immunoSEQ multiplex PCR was the method, and the copy in TCRdb shows in-frame clones only, minus some. The profile shows fewer than 30,000 clones, around nine tenths of them singletons. The sequence was obtained from a human donor with narcolepsy. The chain employs TRBV2 and TRBJ2-1; 12 bases agree with TRBD2. The sample comprised CD45RA- memory CD4+ T cells from PBMCs. The CDR3 DNA sequence: TGTGCCAGCAGTGAACTAGCGGGGGGGAGTAATGAGCAGTTCTTC. Its translation: CASSELAGGSNEQFF.